What follows are 16 T cell receptor beta chains derived from one specimen sequenced in a study of T cells in narcolepsy. The protocol was immunoSEQ multiplex PCR, while the TCRdb copy is restricted to in-frame clones and leaves out a portion. Here the sample spans about 40,000 clones, approximately 89% being singletons. Sequencing was carried out using CD45RA- memory CD4+ T cells from PBMCs. These receptor sequences come from a human donor with narcolepsy.

The rearrangement uses TRBV5-4 and TRBJ2-3; D remains unclear. The CDR3 totals 15 residues. The V gene's germline CDR1 is SGHNT and CDR2 YYREEE (reference sequence). The V end lost 4 bases, the J end lost 4 bases, and 16 bases lay between the germline ends. The CDR3 DNA reads as TGTGCCAGCAGCCAGCAAATCGATGCGGCAGATACGCAGTATTTT. This gives the protein CASSQQIDAADTQYF.

This clone occurred once. This chain links TRBV29-1 with TRBJ2-3; D is unresolved. CDR3 length: 13 residues. Germline V gene data show CDR1 as SQVTM and CDR2 as ANQGSEA. V was clipped by 3 bases and J by 0 bases, with 7 bases between them. CDR3 bases: TGCAGCGTTGACGGGCAGAGCACAGATACGCAGTATTTT. Translating gives CSVDGQSTDTQYF.

In its sample, this clone was seen a few times. This rearrangement joins TRBV5-5 to TRBJ1-6; D unclear. V was shortened by 4 bases and J by 6 bases, with 14 bases between the two germline ends. Looked up from germline, CDR1 is SGHKS and CDR2 is YYEKEE (reference sequence). CDR3 size: 15 residues. The DNA of the CDR3 is TGTGCCAGCAGCGGTGATGCCCGGACTAATTCACCCCTCCACTTT. It codes for CASSGDARTNSPLHF.

Written as DNA, the CDR3 is TGTGCCAGCGAAGTGAGTTTCGCGGGGGAGCTGTTTTTT. This codes for CASEVSFAGELFF. This chain connects TRBV6-1 to TRBJ2-2; D remains ambiguous. Trimming removed 8 bases from V and 8 bases from J, with 15 bases in between. CDR1 is MNHNS, CDR2 SASEGT, per germline. This CDR3 is built from 13 residues.

The chain combines TRBV19 with TRBJ1-6, with D maybe TRBD1 (5 bases). Trimming stripped 6 bases from V and 5 bases from J, with 26 bases between. CDR1 is LNHDA and CDR2 is SQIVND in the germline V gene (reference sequence). The CDR3 covers 19 residues. Here the CDR3 DNA reads TGTGCCAGTAGCAATGGGCGCGCGCAGGGTGAAGCAAATAATTCACCCCTCCACTTT. It translates to CASSNGRAQGEANNSPLHF. Full variable domain (outside the CDR3, taken from reference TRBV19 and TRBJ1-6): DGGITQSPKYLFRKEGQNVTLSCEQNLNHDAMYWYRQDPGQGLRLIYYSQIVNDFQKGDIAEGYSVSREKKESFPLTVTSAQKNPTAFYLCASSNGRAQGEANNSPLHFGNGTRLTVT.

V is TRBV5-6 and J is TRBJ1-2; maybe TRBD1 (5 bases). Trimming removed 4 bases from V and 1 base from J, with 17 bases in between. In germline, CDR1 is SGHDT, CDR2 YYEEEE. The CDR3 runs 16 residues. In DNA, the CDR3 is TGTGCCAGCAGCATCCCGGGACGGAGGAGTAACTATGGCTACACCTTC. Translated, it gives CASSIPGRRSNYGYTF.

The genes are TRBV7-3 and TRBJ1-2; D gene unclear. CDR1 and CDR2 (germline): SGHTA, FQGTGA. V was shortened by 2 bases and J by 1 base, with 11 bases between the two germline ends. The CDR3 loop spans 15 amino acids. The CDR3 sequence: CASSLARLHNYGYTF. CDR3 in DNA: TGTGCCAGCAGCTTAGCGAGACTGCATAACTATGGCTACACCTTC.

This chain joins TRBV10-3 and TRBJ2-1; D remains unclear. V gave up 7 bases and J gave up 5 bases, with 12 bases separating them. Germline V gives CDR1 ENHRY, CDR2 SYGVKD. The CDR3 has 13 amino acids. Written as DNA, the CDR3 is TGTGCCATCACTTATTCCGAAAACAATGAGCAGTTCTTC. It specifies CAITYSENNEQFF.

This chain connects TRBV9 to TRBJ2-1; tentatively, D is TRBD2 (5 bases). Germline V gene data show CDR1 as SGDLS and CDR2 as YYNGEE. V gave up 0 bases and J gave up 4 bases, with 8 bases separating them. The CDR3 has 14 residues. This chain's CDR3 is CASSVALDYNEQFF. The CDR3 nucleotides are TGTGCCAGCAGCGTAGCACTAGATTACAATGAGCAGTTCTTC.

This clone occurred a few times. The chain couples TRBV5-5 to TRBJ2-1; 7 bases map to TRBD2. CDR1 is SGHKS and CDR2 is YYEKEE in the germline V gene (reference sequence). J lost 0 bases, V lost 4 bases, and 4 bases had no gene match. CDR3 length: 15 residues. CDR3 DNA sequence: TGTGCCAGCAGCAGGGACTACGCCTCCTACAATGAGCAGTTCTTC. Its protein is CASSRDYASYNEQFF.

The chain uses TRBV5-4 and TRBJ1-2, with D uncertain. V gave up 0 bases and J gave up 3 bases, with 9 bases separating them. The CDR3 is 14 residues long. Germline CDR1 is SGHNT and CDR2 is YYREEE (reference sequence). In DNA, the CDR3 is TGTGCCAGCAGCTTGGTTTGGGGAGACTATGGCTACACCTTC. Translating gives CASSLVWGDYGYTF. The variable domain in full, completed from reference TRBV5-4 and TRBJ1-2, reads ETGVTQSPTHLIKTRGQQVTLRCSSQSGHNTVSWYQQALGQGPQFIFQYYREEENGRGNFPPRFSGLQFPNYSSELNVNALELDDSALYLCASSLVWGDYGYTFGSGTRLTVV.

The chain uses TRBV6-1 and TRBJ2-6; D gene ambiguous. The CDR3 loop spans 15 amino acids. The V gene lost 2 bases and the J gene lost 3 bases, with 8 bases spanning the gap. The V gene's germline CDR1 is MNHNS and CDR2 SASEGT. The CDR3 protein is CASSEYEFGANVLTF. The CDR3 DNA reads TGTGCCAGCAGTGAATACGAGTTTGGGGCCAACGTCCTGACTTTC.

The V gene is TRBV4-3, the J gene TRBJ2-7; the D is unclear. The CDR3 totals 14 residues. Trimming stripped 1 base from V and 2 bases from J, with 9 bases between. Germline V lookup: CDR1 LGHNA, CDR2 YSLEER. The chain's CDR3 is CASSQAANTYEQYF. The CDR3 DNA follows: TGCGCCAGCAGCCAAGCGGCAAATACCTACGAGCAGTACTTC.

The V call is TRBV9, the J call TRBJ1-1, with D tentatively TRBD1 (6 bases). Per germline, CDR1 SGDLS and CDR2 YYNGEE. The V and J ends lost 3 bases and 4 bases respectively, with 10 bases between them. The CDR3 is 13 residues long. CDR3 protein: CASSAGVFTEAFF. In nucleotides, the CDR3 is TGTGCCAGCAGCGCAGGGGTTTTCACTGAAGCTTTCTTT.

V usage is TRBV6-1 and J usage is TRBJ2-3; the match to TRBD2 covers 9 bases. Germline trimming cut 8 bases from V and 4 bases from J; bases unmatched to any gene: 4. The CDR3 length is 13 residues. Germline V gives CDR1 MNHNS, CDR2 SASEGT. DNA for the CDR3: TGTGCCAGCCGTAGCGGGAGCGCAGATACGCAGTATTTT. Its translation: CASRSGSADTQYF.

In the case of this clone: A read error may account for a junction end that differs from germline. The gene calls are TRBV7-7 and TRBJ1-1; 8 nucleotides line up with TRBD1. The CDR3 sequence is 17 residues long. The germline CDR1 and CDR2 sequences are SSHAT and FNYEAQ (reference sequence). The CDR3, as DNA: TGTGCTAGCAGCTCCGACAGGGGACGCGTATTGAACACTGAAGCTTTCTTT. Translating it yields CASSSDRGRVLNTEAFF.